These 29 T cell receptor beta chains came from one sample sequenced in a study of regulatory T cells in long-lasting Graves disease. Construction of the TCR beta libraries employed iRepertoire HTBI primers in conjunction with Arm-PCR of CDR3 regions. MiXCR, run by TCRdb on the multiplex PCR reads, gives a single entry per CDR3 protein. Of a few hundred thousand distinct CDR3 sequences in the sample, 23% were seen once. The time point: persistent/refractory GD, antithyroid drugs over 5 years with positive TRAb. PBMCs provided the RNA from which the TCR library was made. This sample comprised peripheral blood mononuclear cells (PBMCs), obtained when the disease was refractory, from a patient treated with antithyroid drugs. The origin of the receptors is a female donor with Graves disease.

The chain combines TRBV7-2 with TRBJ1-5, with 7 bases lining up with TRBD1. CDR1 SGHTA and CDR2 FQGNSA come from the germline V gene. The CDR3 extends over 14 amino acids. V gave up 2 bases and J gave up 6 bases; unmatched junction bases: 4. The CDR3 nucleotides are TGTGCCAGCAGCTTATACAGGGGCGGTCAGCCCCAGCATTTT. Protein product: CASSLYRGGQPQHF.

This clonotype was seen ten or more times. For the CDR3, the DNA is TGCAGTGCGCTCAGGGCGGGAGTAAAAGAGACCCAGTACTTC. Translating gives CSALRAGVKETQYF. The gene calls are TRBV20-1 and TRBJ2-5, with TRBD2 matching over 7 bases. This CDR3 region has 14 residues. J lost 3 bases, V lost 6 bases, and 10 bases had no gene match. Per germline, CDR1 DFQATT and CDR2 SNEGSKA (reference sequence).

This clonotype was seen only once. The J gene is TRBJ2-7, the V gene TRBV20-1, with D possibly being TRBD1 or TRBD2 (7 bases each). V dropped 1 base and J dropped 5 bases, with 24 bases sitting between them. The CDR3 has 17 amino acids. CDR1 and CDR2 (germline): DFQATT, SNEGSKA (reference sequence). In DNA form, the CDR3 reads TGCAGTGCTAGAGCCACGACAGGGAATCCGGGGGGAGACGAGCAGTACTTC. It translates to CSARATTGNPGGDEQYF.

Only one count was recorded for this clonotype. This may arise from a read error, as a much more abundant clone is one base away. The chain uses TRBV3-1 and TRBJ2-1; no clear D gene. CDR3 length: 12 residues. The germline gives CDR1 LGHDT, CDR2 YNNKEL (reference sequence). Trimming left V 0 bases short and J 10 bases short, with 7 bases between. CDR3 nucleotide sequence: TGTGCCAGCAGCCAAGAAGGCTACGAGCAGTTCTTC. As protein: CASSQEGYEQFF.

This clonotype was picked up many times. The chain joins TRBV11-2 to TRBJ2-5, with D perhaps TRBD2 (6 bases). V lost 1 base, J lost 4 bases, and 19 bases lay in between. This CDR3 is 17 amino acids long. Germline values: CDR1 SGHAT, CDR2 FQNNGV. CDR3 sequence reads: CASSLGADGGRGETQYF. In nucleotides, the CDR3 is TGTGCCAGCAGCTTAGGCGCCGACGGGGGAAGGGGAGAGACCCAGTACTTC.

This clonotype was detected many times. The chain combines TRBV7-2 with TRBJ2-7, with 7 bases fitting TRBD1. V shed 2 bases and J 2 bases; nucleotides not matched to a gene: 3. This CDR3 comprises 14 residues. Per the germline V gene, CDR1 is SGHTA and CDR2 is FQGNSA. CDR3 in amino acids: CASSLPGQTYEQYF. In DNA, the CDR3 is TGTGCCAGCAGCTTACCGGGACAGACCTACGAGCAGTACTTC.

The chain carries TRBV6-1 and TRBJ2-7; TRBD2 is a possible D gene (6 bases). Trimming took off 5 bases at V and 6 bases at J, with 17 bases between the two ends. This CDR3 contains 14 residues. Germline loops: CDR1 MNHNS, CDR2 SASEGT. The CDR3 region has the DNA TGTGCCAGCAGTTATACCCCCCCCGGGAGCGAGCAGTACTTC. Translation: CASSYTPPGSEQYF.

This clonotype has ten or more counts. The rearrangement links TRBV20-1 to TRBJ2-7, with 8 nucleotides matching TRBD1. The V and J ends lost 0 bases and 3 bases, in that order; junction bases with no gene match: 4. Germline values: CDR1 DFQATT, CDR2 SNEGSKA (reference sequence). The CDR3 sequence is 14 residues long. The CDR3 bases are TGCAGTGCTAGAGACGGGACAGGACACTACGAGCAGTACTTC. This gives the protein CSARDGTGHYEQYF.

The V call is TRBV27, the J call TRBJ2-4, with 7 positions matching TRBD2. The CDR3 loop spans 17 amino acids. Germline CDR1 is MNHEY and CDR2 is SMNVEV (reference sequence). V was clipped by 5 bases and J by 0 bases; unmatched bases: 10. The CDR3 DNA is TGTGCCAGCAGTCTTCCCCCGGGACTACTAGCCAAAAACATTCAGTACTTC. Its translation is CASSLPPGLLAKNIQYF.

The chain uses TRBV10-3 and TRBJ1-2; no clear D. The CDR3 consists of 14 residues. Trimming took off 2 bases at V and 2 bases at J, with 9 bases between the two ends. Germline CDR1 reads ENHRY; CDR2 reads SYGVKD. This CDR3 is CAISEGRENYGYTF. DNA of the CDR3: TGTGCCATCAGTGAGGGCAGAGAGAACTATGGCTACACCTTC.

Only a few counts were recorded for this clonotype. The chain couples TRBV20-1 to TRBJ1-5, with D possibly being TRBD1 (6 bases). Germline CDR1 reads DFQATT; CDR2 reads SNEGSKA (reference sequence). The CDR3 is 13 amino acids. Between the trimmed V and J ends, which lost 0 bases and 5 bases, there was a span of 8 bases. Written as DNA, the CDR3 is TGCAGTGCTAGAGATCCAGGGGATCAGCCCCAGCATTTT. It codes for CSARDPGDQPQHF.

The chain joins TRBV9 to TRBJ1-2; TRBD1 matches 10 bases. The CDR3 is 15 residues long. In germline, CDR1 is SGDLS, CDR2 YYNGEE. With 3 bases clipped from V and 7 bases from J, the junction kept 9 bases outside the gene matches. The CDR3 loop reads CASSDTGTGALGYTF. The CDR3 DNA reads as TGTGCCAGCAGCGACACCGGGACAGGGGCTCTTGGCTACACCTTC. The variable domain in full, with the rest retrieved from reference TRBV9 and TRBJ1-2, is DSGVTQTPKHLITATGQRVTLRCSPRSGDLSVYWYQQSLDQGLQFLIQYYNGEERAKGNILERFSAQQFPDLHSELNLSSLELGDSALYFCASSDTGTGALGYTFGSGTRLTVV.

This clonotype appeared many times. The chain carries TRBV2 and TRBJ1-2; possible D gene TRBD1, 5 bases. Trimming cost V 4 bases and J 4 bases, with 13 bases left between them. Germline values: CDR1 SNHLY, CDR2 FYNNEI. There are 14 residues in the CDR3. CDR3 region: CASSGAGTIYGYTF. The CDR3 nucleotides read TGTGCCAGCAGTGGGGCAGGGACGATCTATGGCTACACCTTC.

The sample holds many counts of this clonotype. J is TRBJ2-7 and V is TRBV2, with D unclear. The CDR3 runs to 14 residues. Germline-derived CDR1 and CDR2 are SNHLY and FYNNEI. V was cut by 5 bases and J by 2 bases, with 13 bases left in between. The CDR3 region has the DNA TGTGCCAGCAGTCCGGCACGGGCCACCTACGAGCAGTACTTC. Protein: CASSPARATYEQYF. Full variable domain (outside the CDR3, taken from reference TRBV2 and TRBJ2-7): EPEVTQTPSHQVTQMGQEVILRCVPISNHLYFYWYRQILGQKVEFLVSFYNNEISEKSEIFDDQFSVERPDGSNFTLKIRSTKLEDSAMYFCASSPARATYEQYFGPGTRLTVT.

This clonotype came up a few times. A read error may be the cause here, since a much bigger clone is one base away. The chain employs TRBV5-1 and TRBJ2-7, with a tentative D call TRBD1 (6 bases). CDR3 length: 14 amino acids. Germline CDR1 and CDR2: SGHRS and YFSETQ. Trimming took off 0 bases at V and 0 bases at J, with 7 bases between the two ends. CDR3 nucleotide sequence: TGCGCCAGCAGCTTGGGGGGGCCCTCCTACGAGCAGTACTTC. It yields the protein CASSLGGPSYEQYF.

This clonotype was picked up many times. CDR3 sequence: CAGTMSALGTEAFF. CDR3 DNA: TGTGCCGGGACAATGTCAGCCCTAGGCACTGAAGCTTTCTTT. The chain has TRBV6-1 and TRBJ1-1; D might be TRBD1 (6 bases). The CDR3 loop spans 14 amino acids. Germline CDR1 and CDR2: MNHNS and SASEGT. V was shortened by 11 bases and J by 4 bases, with 20 bases between the two germline ends.

This clonotype has at least ten counts. The J gene is TRBJ2-5, the V gene TRBV30, with D possibly being TRBD2 (6 bases). The V and J ends lost 0 bases and 4 bases respectively, with 15 bases between them. Germline V CDR1 and CDR2: GTSNPN, SVGIG (reference sequence). The CDR3 loop spans 15 amino acids. The CDR3 loop is CAWSVRLARGETQYF. In DNA, the CDR3 is TGTGCCTGGAGTGTACGCCTAGCGAGGGGAGAGACCCAGTACTTC. Combining the CDR3 with reference TRBV30 and TRBJ2-5 gives the whole variable domain SQTIHQWPATLVQPVGSPLSLECTVEGTSNPNLYWYRQAAGRGLQLLFYSVGIGQISSEVPQNLSASRPQDRQFILSSKKLLLSDSGFYLCAWSVRLARGETQYFGPGTRLLVL.

This clonotype was observed at least ten times. This rearrangement joins TRBV2 to TRBJ2-4; tentative D call: TRBD1 (6 bases). Between the trimmed V and J ends, which lost 6 bases and 3 bases, there was a span of 15 bases. CDR3 length equals 15 residues. The germline V gene has CDR1 SNHLY and CDR2 FYNNEI. CDR3 sequence (DNA): TGTGCCAGCAGGAATTCAGGGGCGGACAAAAACATTCAGTACTTC. It codes for CASRNSGADKNIQYF.

This clonotype was detected ten times or more. The CDR3 bases are TGTGCCAGCAGTAACAGGGTCTCCTACGAGCAGTACTTC. Amino acids: CASSNRVSYEQYF. The V call is TRBV6-1, the J call TRBJ2-7; D may be TRBD1 (6 bases). From germline, CDR1 is MNHNS and CDR2 SASEGT. The germline V and J ends were trimmed by 5 bases and 0 bases, with 8 bases remaining between them. The CDR3 length is 13 residues.

The genes are TRBV6-1 and TRBJ2-3; D possibly corresponds to TRBD2 (6 bases). Looked up from germline, CDR1 is MNHNS and CDR2 is SASEGT. The ends were cut back, 2 bases at V and 0 bases at J, with 12 bases in the middle. The CDR3 runs 16 residues. This chain's CDR3 is CASSETGGASTDTQYF. Written as DNA, the CDR3 is TGTGCCAGCAGTGAAACTGGCGGGGCAAGCACAGATACGCAGTATTTT.

This clonotype was seen many times. The chain employs TRBV10-1 and TRBJ1-1; maybe TRBD1 (6 bases). Trimming pared 8 bases from V and 0 bases from J, leaving 10 bases between. The length of the CDR3 is 13 residues. CDR1 and CDR2 from the germline V gene are WNHNN and SYGVQD (reference sequence). In DNA, the CDR3 is TGCGCCAGCGGGGGGCCCTTGAACACTGAAGCTTTCTTT. This sequence encodes CASGGPLNTEAFF.

This clonotype turned up a few times. The rearrangement joins TRBV5-1 to TRBJ2-7; TRBD2 aligns across 15 bases. Germline V gives CDR1 SGHRS, CDR2 YFSETQ. V gave up 4 bases and J gave up 3 bases; unmatched junction bases: 11. This CDR3 spans 18 amino acids. CDR3 region: CASSPGLAGGQSLYEQYF. The CDR3 nucleotides read TGCGCCAGCAGCCCGGGACTAGCGGGAGGTCAGTCCCTCTACGAGCAGTACTTC.

This clonotype was found many times. The chain employs TRBV12-3 or TRBV12-4 and TRBJ1-1; D ambiguous. There are 13 residues in the CDR3. Trimming shortened V by 4 bases and J by 2 bases, and 8 bases separated the two germline ends. The DNA of the CDR3 is TGTGCCAGCAGTTACAACACCAACACTGAAGCTTTCTTT. Residues: CASSYNTNTEAFF.

The sample holds many counts of this clonotype. The chain is built from TRBV15 and TRBJ2-5; D possibly corresponds to TRBD2 (5 bases). Trimming left V 2 bases short and J 2 bases short, with 15 bases between. This CDR3 comprises 16 residues. Germline CDR1 and CDR2: LNHNV and YYDKDF (reference sequence). The CDR3 reads CATSRTPSSRQETQYF. CDR3 nucleotide sequence: TGTGCCACCAGCAGAACCCCCTCTAGCAGACAAGAGACCCAGTACTTC.

This clonotype was detected a few times. The chain uses TRBV25-1 and TRBJ2-2; TRBD1 is a possible D gene (5 bases). Per the germline V gene, CDR1 is MGHDK and CDR2 is SYGVNS. Trimming removed 4 bases from V and 7 bases from J, with 13 bases in between. CDR3 size: 14 residues. The CDR3 DNA sequence: TGTGCCAGCAGTGGGCTAGGGGTGGGCGGGGAGCTGTTTTTT. This encodes CASSGLGVGGELFF.

This clonotype was picked up many times. The chain combines TRBV2 with TRBJ2-5; 8 nucleotides line up with TRBD2. In germline, CDR1 is SNHLY, CDR2 FYNNEI. This CDR3 spans 13 amino acids. Germline trimming cut 7 bases from V and 3 bases from J; bases unmatched to any gene: 4. The CDR3, as DNA: TGTGCCAGCACCCCAGCGGGAGAAGAGACCCAGTACTTC. This encodes CASTPAGEETQYF.

The gene calls are TRBV5-6 and TRBJ2-7; 7 bases match TRBD1. The CDR3 totals 12 residues. Trimming cost V 3 bases and J 7 bases; bases outside gene matches: 4. Germline V gene data show CDR1 as SGHDT and CDR2 as YYEEEE. The CDR3 nucleotides read TGTGCCAGCAGCTACCGACAGGGAGAGCAGTACTTC. This codes for CASSYRQGEQYF.

This clonotype is a singleton in its sample. V and J are TRBV5-1 and TRBJ2-1; D could derive from TRBD1 or TRBD2 (5 bases each). The CDR3 extends over 14 amino acids. Germline V lookup: CDR1 SGHRS, CDR2 YFSETQ. Trimming shortened V by 5 bases and J by 10 bases, and 19 bases separated the two germline ends. The CDR3 DNA is TGCGCCAGCAGTCCCCGGGGCGCGGTGGGGGAGCAGTTCTTC. Its translation: CASSPRGAVGEQFF.

This CDR3 is CASSTYDRGGYEQYF. CDR3 nucleotides: TGTGCCAGTAGTACCTATGACAGGGGCGGCTACGAGCAGTACTTC. The chain carries TRBV19 and TRBJ2-7, with TRBD1 matching 8 bases. The CDR3 spans 15 residues. CDR1 LNHDA and CDR2 SQIVND come from the germline V gene (reference sequence). V trimming: 4 bases; J trimming: 3 bases; junction bases outside the gene matches: 8.